These T cell receptor beta chains were read from a single sample in a study of blood T cell repertoires in COVID-19. TCRdb keeps only in-frame clones here, not all; method: immunoSEQ multiplex PCR. Among around 76,000 clones listed, about four fifths were seen once. Specimen: peripheral blood. The receptor set was obtained from a woman of 80 years or more with active or convalescent COVID-19. Each CDR3 is given with its conserved first and last residue. The order of the fields is D gene, clone size, J gene, V gene, CDR3 DNA, CDR3 protein. D genes are given only for firm matches. Not all rows give a size; the values are once, few, many and, for expanded clones, a class.

NA NA TRBJ2-1 TRBV29-1 TGCAGCGTCGGTGAATACGAACCCAATGAGCAGTTCTTC CSVGEYEPNEQFF
TRBD1 NA TRBJ1-2 TRBV6-5 TGTGCCAGCAGTTATCTGGGACAGGGATATGGCTACACCTTC CASSYLGQGYGYTF
TRBD2 few TRBJ2-3 TRBV7-2 TGTGCCAGCAGCTTTAGCGGGGGGCTCACAGATACGCAGTATTTT CASSFSGGLTDTQYF
TRBD1 once TRBJ2-2 TRBV19 TGTGCCACCCTGGACAGGGGTCACGGGGAGCTGTTTTTT CATLDRGHGELFF
TRBD2 NA TRBJ2-2 TRBV9 TGTGCCAGCAGCGTCTTAGCGGGGGGTGAACACCGGGGAGCTGTTTTT CASSVLAGGEHRGAVF
NA many TRBJ2-5 TRBV21-1 TGTGCCAGCATATGGACAGGGGCAAAGACCCAGTACTTC CASIWTGAKTQYF
NA NA TRBJ2-2 TRBV24-1 TGTGCCACCAGTGATACCGACTCCGGGGAGCTGTTTTTT CATSDTDSGELFF
NA NA TRBJ2-7 TRBV23-1 TGCGCCAGCAGTCAATCAGGGACTCAACGCTACGAGCAGTACTTC CASSQSGTQRYEQYF
NA once TRBJ2-2 TRBV10-2 TGCGCCAGCAGTGGGGAGCCATTAGGTACCGGGGAGCTGTTTTTT CASSGEPLGTGELFF
NA NA TRBJ1-1 TRBV2 TGTGCCAGCAGCAAGAGGAGGGGTGAAGCTTTCTTT CASSKRRGEAFF
NA NA TRBJ1-1 TRBV6-2/TRBV6-3 TGTGCCAGCAGTTACGGACTCCTCATGAACACTGAAGCTTTCTTT CASSYGLLMNTEAFF
NA NA TRBJ2-7 TRBV7-9 TGTGCCACCTGGGCGTCAAAGCAGTACTTC CATWASKQYF
TRBD2 NA TRBJ2-5 TRBV7-9 TGTGCCAGCAGCTCTGGGACTAGCGGGGGTGAGGGCCTCAAAGAGACCCAGTACTTC CASSSGTSGGEGLKETQYF
TRBD1 NA TRBJ2-2 TRBV30 TGTGCCTGGAAGGGGGACAGGGAGACCGGGGAGCTGTTTTTT CAWKGDRETGELFF
NA NA TRBJ1-6 TRBV5-1 TGCGCCAGCAGCTCCGACAGTGATTCACCCCTCCACTTT CASSSDSDSPLHF
NA NA TRBJ1-3 TRBV6-2/TRBV6-3 TGTGCCAGCAGTCCCTACCTCCGGAACACCATATATTTT CASSPYLRNTIYF
NA NA TRBJ2-6 TRBV5-1 TGCGCCAGCAGTTCCATCCCGGGATCTGTTGGGGCCAACGTCCTGACTTTC CASSSIPGSVGANVLTF
TRBD1 NA TRBJ1-1 TRBV28 TGTGCCAGCAGGGAGGGACAGAAATTAGCTGAAGCTTTCTTT CASREGQKLAEAFF
TRBD1 NA TRBJ2-5 TRBV6-5 TGTGCCAGCACCAGGGGGGAGACCCAGTACTTC CASTRGETQYF
TRBD1 many TRBJ2-7 TRBV7-2 TGTGCCAGCCGACAGGGTGTATCCTACGAGCAGTACTTC CASRQGVSYEQYF
NA NA TRBJ2-5 TRBV7-6 TGTGCCAGCAGCTCTGGGCAGGTCGGCGAGACCCAGTACTTC CASSSGQVGETQYF
TRBD1 once TRBJ2-1 TRBV29-1 TGCAGCGTCCTCGGACAGGGCCGTTCTAGCTCCTACAATGAGCAGTTCTTC CSVLGQGRSSSYNEQFF
TRBD1 NA TRBJ2-3 TRBV6-6 TGTGCCAGCAGTCCCAGCAGACAGACAGGGAGCACAGATACGCAGTATTTT CASSPSRQTGSTDTQYF
NA few TRBJ1-2 TRBV19 TGTGCCAGTAGTATGCAGGGAGGTGGCTACACCTTC CASSMQGGGYTF
TRBD1 NA TRBJ2-7 TRBV10-2 TGCGCCAGCAGTGAAATCGGACAGGGGGGGAACGAGCAGTACTTC CASSEIGQGGNEQYF
NA NA TRBJ2-2 TRBV5-1 TGCGCCAGCAGCTTGGCCAAGGGGGTCGGGGAGCTGTTTTTT CASSLAKGVGELFF
TRBD1 NA TRBJ2-2 TRBV5-1 TGCGCCAGCAGCCAAAGGACAGGGAACACCGGGGAGCTGTTTTTT CASSQRTGNTGELFF
TRBD2 NA TRBJ2-7 TRBV6-1 TGTGCCAGCAGTGACCCGGGACTAGCGGTTTACGAGCAGTACTTC CASSDPGLAVYEQYF
TRBD1 once TRBJ2-7 TRBV5-4 TGTGCCAGCAGCTTGGGGCAGGGGGCTCGGGAGCAGTACTTC CASSLGQGAREQYF
TRBD1 NA TRBJ1-2 TRBV19 TGTGCCAGTACCACCGGGACAGGAACTAACTATGGCTACACCTTC CASTTGTGTNYGYTF
NA NA TRBJ1-1 TRBV2 TGTGCCAGCAGTGAAGGGGGGCCCCTATTGCCTGAAGCTTTCTTT CASSEGGPLLPEAFF
NA NA TRBJ1-2 TRBV19 TGTGCCAGTATGGGGAGGACCGCAAACTATGGCTACACCTTC CASMGRTANYGYTF
NA NA TRBJ1-1 TRBV18 TGTGCCAGCTCTTTCCAACGGCTATTCGGGGAAGGCACTGAAGCTTTCTTT CASSFQRLFGEGTEAFF
NA NA TRBJ2-1 TRBV5-6 TGTGCCAGCAGCCGTCTAGCAGAGTCCTACAATGAGCAGTTCTTC CASSRLAESYNEQFF
NA NA TRBJ1-6 TRBV2 TGTGCCAGCACTGTCGTCCTAGATTCACCCCTCCACTTT CASTVVLDSPLHF
TRBD2 NA TRBJ2-2 TRBV7-8 TGTGCCAGCAAGGAGCGGGGGGGCGTCACCGGGGAGCTGTTTTTT CASKERGGVTGELFF
NA NA TRBJ2-6 TRBV7-2 TGTGCCAGCAGCTTCGGACAGTCCTCTGGGGCCAACGTCCTGACTTTC CASSFGQSSGANVLTF
NA once TRBJ1-2 TRBV6-5 TGTGCCAGCAGTTACGGAGGGGAAGGCTACACCTTC CASSYGGEGYTF
NA NA TRBJ1-2 TRBV5-6 TGTGCCAGCAGCTTGGGACTACCTATGAACTATGGCTACACCTTC CASSLGLPMNYGYTF
NA NA TRBJ2-5 TRBV7-2 TGTGCCAGCAGCCCGCGTCGATCAGGGGTGGAGACCCAGTACTTC CASSPRRSGVETQYF
NA NA TRBJ1-4 TRBV6-5 TGTGCCAGCGAAAGGGGTACTAATGAAAAACTGTTTTTT CASERGTNEKLFF
NA few TRBJ1-2 TRBV6-1 TGTGCCAGCAGTGAAGCGGGCCAGGGTGTAGGTGGCTACACCTTC CASSEAGQGVGGYTF
NA NA TRBJ1-6 TRBV11-2 TGTGCCAGCAGCTTAGAGACAGTCGCCACCTATAATTCACCCCTCCACTTT CASSLETVATYNSPLHF
TRBD1 NA TRBJ1-2 TRBV13 TGTGCCAGCAGCTCGACAGGGACCTATGGCTACACCTTC CASSSTGTYGYTF
NA NA TRBJ1-1 TRBV7-9 TGTGCCAGCAGCAAAGGGGGTCTTCGGCAGGGTCACATGAGCACTGAAGCTTTCTTT CASSKGGLRQGHMSTEAFF
NA NA TRBJ1-1 TRBV5-1 TGCGCCAGCAAGAAGACAGGGAACACTGAAGCTTTCTTT CASKKTGNTEAFF
TRBD2 few TRBJ2-1 TRBV5-4 TGTGCCAGCAGCGGTACTAGCGGGGGGGCGGGCAATGAGCAGTTCTTC CASSGTSGGAGNEQFF
NA NA TRBJ2-5 TRBV9 TGTGCCAGCAGCGTAGCGGGGGACAGTTCGGAGACCCAGTACTTC CASSVAGDSSETQYF
NA few TRBJ2-7 TRBV6-5 TGTGCCAGCAGAACTGGACAGGAGGGGGACGAGCAGTACTTC CASRTGQEGDEQYF
NA NA TRBJ2-3 TRBV12-1 NA CASSFGAGSTDTQYF
TRBD1 NA TRBJ1-2 TRBV6-2/TRBV6-3 TGTGCCAGCAGTTCGGACAGGGGGAATTACTATGGCTACACCTTC CASSSDRGNYYGYTF
TRBD1 NA TRBJ1-4 TRBV2 TGTGCCAGCAGTGAAGAGATACAGGGGTATGAAAAACTGTTTTTT CASSEEIQGYEKLFF
NA many TRBJ1-1 TRBV27 TGTGCCAGCAGTTCAAGGACAGCGAACACTGAAGCTTTCTTT CASSSRTANTEAFF
NA NA TRBJ1-1 TRBV7-3 TGTGCCAGCCGGGGGCGGGAGAGCACTGAAGCTTTCTTT CASRGRESTEAFF